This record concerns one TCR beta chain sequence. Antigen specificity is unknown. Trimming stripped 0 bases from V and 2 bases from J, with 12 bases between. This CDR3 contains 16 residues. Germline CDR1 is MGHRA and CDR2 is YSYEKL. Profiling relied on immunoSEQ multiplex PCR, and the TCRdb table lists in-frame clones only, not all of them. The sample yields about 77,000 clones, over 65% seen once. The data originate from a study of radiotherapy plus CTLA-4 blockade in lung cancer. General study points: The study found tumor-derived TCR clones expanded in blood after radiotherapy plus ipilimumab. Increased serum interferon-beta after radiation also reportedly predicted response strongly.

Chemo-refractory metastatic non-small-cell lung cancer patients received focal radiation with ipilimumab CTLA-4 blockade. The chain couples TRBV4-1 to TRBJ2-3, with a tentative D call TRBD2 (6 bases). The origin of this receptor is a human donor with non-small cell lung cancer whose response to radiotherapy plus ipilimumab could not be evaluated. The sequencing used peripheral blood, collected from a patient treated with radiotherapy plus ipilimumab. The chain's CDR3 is CASSQEGTGDTDTQYF. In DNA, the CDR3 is TGCGCCAGCAGCCAAGAGGGAACGGGGGACACAGATACGCAGTATTTT.